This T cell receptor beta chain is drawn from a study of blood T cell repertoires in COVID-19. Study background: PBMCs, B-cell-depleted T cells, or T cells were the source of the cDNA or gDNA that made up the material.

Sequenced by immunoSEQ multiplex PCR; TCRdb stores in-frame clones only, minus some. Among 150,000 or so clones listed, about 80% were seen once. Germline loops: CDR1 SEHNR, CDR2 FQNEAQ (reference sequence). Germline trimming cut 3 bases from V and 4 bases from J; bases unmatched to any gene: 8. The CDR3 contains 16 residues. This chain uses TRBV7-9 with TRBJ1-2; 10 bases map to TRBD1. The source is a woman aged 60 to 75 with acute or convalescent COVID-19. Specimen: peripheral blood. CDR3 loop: CASSFDRGRESYGYTF. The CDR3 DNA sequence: TGTGCCAGCAGCTTCGACAGGGGGCGGGAAAGCTATGGCTACACCTTC.